This note documents a single T cell receptor (beta chain) sequence. Per the study methods: Amplification of reference gene primers provided the estimated nucleated cell counts. The repertoire was sequenced with immunoSEQ multiplex PCR; TCRdb's copy has only in-frame clones and lacks some. That table supplies the V and J calls and clone size; D and trimming were determined from the DNA. The sample gives about 100,000 clones, around 85% of which show up once; around 13% is in the top ten. The data stem from a study of blood T cell repertoires in COVID-19. Study at large: PBMCs, B-cell-depleted T cells, or T cells provided the cDNA or gDNA that made up the material.

Germline values: CDR1 WNHNN, CDR2 SYGVQD (reference sequence). Trimming shortened V by 3 bases and J by 3 bases, and 8 bases separated the two germline ends. This CDR3 is 14 amino acids long. The specimen was peripheral blood. The V call is TRBV10-1, the J call TRBJ2-2; possible D gene TRBD1, 6 bases. The sequence was collected from a human donor in a cohort sampled during active COVID-19. The CDR3 DNA follows: TGCGCCAGCAGTGAACACAGGGACACCGGGGAGCTGTTTTTT. Amino acids: CASSEHRDTGELFF.